The clone carrying this T cell receptor (beta chain) was observed a few times. The antigen remains unidentified. This sample is drawn from a study of T-cell memory formation after mild COVID-19. Study in general: There were largely donor-specific TCR clusters. Study outcomes and limitations: Among CD4+ contracting clones, most were CM and EM, and CD8+ ones EMRA.

The CDR3 has 14 residues. V was clipped by 2 bases and J by 2 bases, with 7 bases between them. Germline lookup yields CDR1 SGHDT and CDR2 YYEEEE. TCRdb re-analysed the 5' RACE reads in MiXCR, keeping a single row per CDR3 protein. In the table there are about 110,000 distinct CDR3 sequences, roughly 19% of which are singletons. J is TRBJ2-2 and V is TRBV5-6; D ambiguous. The clonotype was recovered from a man younger than 35 who had mild COVID-19 (a few samples of this study predate the infection). Cell type and time point are not known. The sequenced sample was PBMCs or a T cell subset sorted from them (not recorded which). This chain's CDR3 is CASSFGRNTGELFF. The DNA of the CDR3 is TGTGCCAGCAGCTTCGGACGTAACACCGGGGAGCTGTTTTTT.